This TCR beta chain was sequenced in a study of blood T cells in healthy people across ages. This clonotype was seen repeatedly, ten times or more. Donors gave around 9.8 milliliters of peripheral blood apiece. Isolated PBMCs totaled at least 7 million in each sample. A sample-barcoded 5' primer and a J-beta primer mix were used in a second PCR of about 7 to 12 cycles. TCRdb re-analysed the 5' RACE reads in MiXCR, keeping a single row per CDR3 protein. The table has 1.2 million to 1.5 million distinct CDR3 sequences, roughly 40% seen once. This TCR came from a woman aged 18-29 years in good health. Sequenced sample: blood.

The CDR3, as DNA: TGTGCCAGCAGTGAAGTCACTAGCGGGAGGGAGACCCAGTACTTC. Protein sequence: CASSEVTSGRETQYF. The rearrangement uses TRBV6-1 and TRBJ2-5; 12 nucleotides align to TRBD2. Unmatched junction bases numbered 2, after V lost 1 base and J lost 5 bases. Germline loops: CDR1 MNHNS, CDR2 SASEGT. This CDR3 is built from 15 residues.